These 30 T cell receptor beta chains originate from one sample sequenced in a study of T cells in localized non-small cell lung cancer (dated by TCRdb to the early 2020s). To prepare the library, the immunoSEQ multiplex PCR assay was applied. In TCRdb, the immuneACCESS table is reduced to in-frame sequences with V and J assigned. These tables do not hold every clone; where another copy was compared, an unresolved V gene accounts for under half, and the others remain unexplained. This sample gives under 40,000 clones in total; around 73% of them show up just once. The ten largest clones capture less than 45% of the sample. The material was peripheral blood, obtained before any cancer treatment. These receptors were taken from a male donor older than 55 with stage II squamous cell lung carcinoma.

The chain employs TRBV9 and TRBJ1-3; 8 bases are shared with TRBD1. Germline V lookup: CDR1 SGDLS, CDR2 YYNGEE. V gave up 0 bases and J gave up 9 bases; unmatched junction bases: 8. The CDR3 contains 15 residues. The CDR3 bases are TGTGCCAGCAGCGTAGCGGAGGGACAGGCTTCCACCATATATTTT. Its protein is CASSVAEGQASTIYF.

This clone has only a few counts. The chain joins TRBV5-1 to TRBJ1-2; TRBD1 agrees at 7 bases. V shed 4 bases and J 6 bases; nucleotides not matched to a gene: 15. The germline V gene encodes CDR1 SGHRS and CDR2 YFSETQ. CDR3 length: 16 residues. In DNA, the CDR3 is TGCGCCAGCAGCCCAGATCTTCGACAGGGAAGACATGGCTACACCTTC. Its protein product is CASSPDLRQGRHGYTF.

This clone was picked up a small number of times. V gene TRBV7-9 combines with J gene TRBJ1-2; D remains ambiguous. CDR1 is SEHNR and CDR2 is FQNEAQ in the germline V gene (reference sequence). This CDR3 is built from 16 residues. V lost 2 bases to trimming and J lost 0 bases, with 13 bases between them. The CDR3 DNA follows: TGTGCCAGCAGCTTATATCCCGAATATGCTAACTATGGCTACACCTTC. It encodes CASSLYPEYANYGYTF.

The chain uses TRBV6-5 and TRBJ1-2; D perhaps matches TRBD1 (6 bases). CDR1 MNHEY and CDR2 SVGAGI come from the germline V gene. This CDR3 spans 16 amino acids. V was clipped by 4 bases and J by 5 bases, with 20 bases between them. CDR3 amino acids: CASSSWTAVNLYGYTF. CDR3 in DNA: TGTGCCAGCAGTTCCTGGACAGCCGTGAACTTGTATGGCTACACCTTC.

Worth noting for this clone: Other DNA sequences in the sample encode the same CDR3. The chain joins TRBV27 to TRBJ1-1; D uncertain. The CDR3 length is 14 residues. The V end lost 3 bases, the J end lost 0 bases, and 8 bases lay between the germline ends. Germline assignment: CDR1 MNHEY and CDR2 SMNVEV (reference sequence). The CDR3 here is CASSFRQLNTEAFF. In DNA, the CDR3 is TGTGCCAGCAGTTTTAGGCAGCTGAACACTGAAGCTTTCTTT.

The chain joins TRBV5-4 to TRBJ2-5; no firm D call. CDR1 and CDR2 (germline): SGHNT, YYREEE (reference sequence). CDR3 size: 14 residues. Trimming pared 1 base from V and 1 base from J, leaving 8 bases between. The DNA of the CDR3 is TGTGCCAGCAGCTTGCCGGACGGCCAAGAGACCCAGTACTTC. Protein: CASSLPDGQETQYF.

The rearrangement links TRBV11-3 to TRBJ1-1, with D hard to call. Germline V gene data show CDR1 as SGHNT and CDR2 as YENEEA. V lost 2 bases and J lost 8, with 9 bases in between. The CDR3 covers 12 residues. CDR3 nucleotides: TGTGCCAGCAGCTTAAACGCCGCCGAAGCTTTCTTT. Translated: CASSLNAAEAFF.

The chain has TRBV5-1 and TRBJ2-3; perhaps TRBD2 as D (5 bases). V was cut by 0 bases and J by 2 bases, with 10 bases left in between. Germline CDR1 SGHRS, CDR2 YFSETQ. This CDR3 spans 15 amino acids. The DNA of the CDR3 is TGCGCCAGCAGCTTGGCCGCGGGCCACACAGATACGCAGTATTTT. This gives the protein CASSLAAGHTDTQYF.

V gene TRBV28 combines with J gene TRBJ1-5, with TRBD1 matching over 7 bases. The J segment lost 1 base and the V segment lost 5 bases, leaving 5 bases of the junction unmatched. In germline, CDR1 is MDHEN, CDR2 SYDVKM. The CDR3 runs to 15 residues. The CDR3 DNA sequence: TGTGCCAGCAGTCCTGGGACAGTCAGCAATCAGCCCCAGCATTTT. Its protein product is CASSPGTVSNQPQHF.

This chain links TRBV5-8 with TRBJ1-5; no clear D gene. The CDR3 totals 14 residues. Germline CDR1 and CDR2: SGHTS and YDEGEE. Trimming pared 4 bases from V and 6 bases from J, leaving 14 bases between. DNA of the CDR3: TGTGCCAGCAGCCCCGGGATGTTAGGTCAGCCCCAGCATTTT. Translated: CASSPGMLGQPQHF.

This clone came up once. The chain uses TRBV29-1 and TRBJ1-2; D is undetermined. Germline V lookup: CDR1 SQVTM, CDR2 ANQGSEA. The CDR3 consists of 11 residues. V gave up 1 base and J gave up 5 bases, with 5 bases separating them. The CDR3 spells CSVEGGYGYTF. CDR3 DNA sequence: TGCAGCGTTGAAGGGGGTTATGGCTACACCTTC.

The rearrangement joins TRBV30 to TRBJ2-7, with D perhaps matching TRBD1 or TRBD2 (7 bases each). Between the trimmed V and J ends, which lost 2 bases and 4 bases, there was a span of 21 bases. CDR3 size: 16 residues. The V gene's germline CDR1 is GTSNPN and CDR2 SVGIG (reference sequence). For the CDR3, the DNA is TGTGCCTGGAGTCAACCCAGGGGGGGTGGAAATTACGAGCAGTACTTC. Residues: CAWSQPRGGGNYEQYF.

This clone was seen only a few times. This chain uses TRBV30 with TRBJ1-4, with no clear D. The V and J ends lost 0 bases and 0 bases respectively, with 5 bases between them. This CDR3 is 14 amino acids long. Germline-derived CDR1 and CDR2 are GTSNPN and SVGIG (reference sequence). This chain's CDR3 is CAWSVGSTNEKLFF. The DNA of the CDR3 is TGTGCCTGGAGTGTTGGGTCAACTAATGAAAAACTGTTTTTT.

The chain joins TRBV28 to TRBJ1-6, with D possibly TRBD1 on 5 matching bases. Trimming removed 0 bases at V and 18 bases at J, with 15 bases between. The germline gives CDR1 MDHEN, CDR2 SYDVKM. The length of the CDR3 is 13 residues. CDR3 sequence: CASSLWGVLLPHF. In nucleotides, the CDR3 is TGTGCCAGCAGTTTATGGGGGGTTTTGTTGCCCCACTTT.

Only a few counts were recorded for this clone. CDR3 nucleotides: TGCGCCAGCAGCTGGGACAGGGGAGAGTACACCTTC. This codes for CASSWDRGEYTF. The chain links TRBV5-1 to TRBJ1-2, with 10 bases fitting TRBD1. Looked up from germline, CDR1 is SGHRS and CDR2 is YFSETQ. After removal of 3 bases from V and 11 bases from J, the junction contained 4 bases not matched to a gene. The CDR3 is 12 amino acids.

This chain joins TRBV5-4 and TRBJ1-2; D unresolved. Germline lookup yields CDR1 SGHNT and CDR2 YYREEE (reference sequence). V lost 0 bases, J lost 6 bases, and 9 bases lay in between. CDR3 length: 13 amino acids. The CDR3 protein is CASSLGARDGYTF. DNA of the CDR3: TGTGCCAGCAGCTTGGGGGCGAGGGATGGCTACACCTTC.

This clone was seen just once. The chain recombines TRBV7-9 with TRBJ2-2, with 10 bases fitting TRBD1. Per the germline V gene, CDR1 is SEHNR and CDR2 is FQNEAQ (reference sequence). V gave up 5 bases and J gave up 3 bases; unmatched junction bases: 9. CDR3 length: 17 amino acids. CDR3 sequence: CASSPDRGSSDTGELFF. CDR3 DNA: TGTGCCAGCAGCCCGGACAGGGGGTCCTCAGACACCGGGGAGCTGTTTTTT.

The rearrangement links TRBV5-1 to TRBJ1-2, with 7 bases matching TRBD1. After removal of 4 bases from V and 4 bases from J, the junction contained 13 bases not matched to a gene. Germline values: CDR1 SGHRS, CDR2 YFSETQ. This CDR3 has 16 amino acids. CDR3 protein: CASSPNSRGDSYGYTF. DNA for the CDR3: TGCGCCAGCAGCCCGAATAGCAGGGGGGACAGCTATGGCTACACCTTC. Complete variable domain (other parts from reference TRBV5-1 and TRBJ1-2): KAGVTQTPRYLIKTRGQQVTLSCSPISGHRSVSWYQQTPGQGLQFLFEYFSETQRNKGNFPGRFSGRQFSNSRSEMNVSTLELGDSALYLCASSPNSRGDSYGYTFGSGTRLTVV.

Written as DNA, the CDR3 is TGTGCCGCCAGACCCGGCGGGACGACAGATACGCAGTATTTT. It is translated as CAARPGGTTDTQYF. The chain uses TRBV10-3 and TRBJ2-3; weak D call: TRBD2 (6 bases). The CDR3 is made up of 14 amino acids. Trimming took off 11 bases at V and 3 bases at J, with 18 bases between the two ends. Germline V gives CDR1 ENHRY, CDR2 SYGVKD.

The chain couples TRBV7-3 to TRBJ1-2; D remains ambiguous. Trimming shortened V by 8 bases and J by 7 bases, and 8 bases separated the two germline ends. CDR3 length: 10 amino acids. Germline V lookup: CDR1 SGHTA, CDR2 FQGTGA. In nucleotides, the CDR3 is TGTGCCAGCGGAAGGACTGGCTACACCTTC. Translation gives CASGRTGYTF. The full variable domain, in which reference TRBV7-3 and TRBJ1-2 provide the parts outside the CDR3, is GAGVSQTPSNKVTEKGKYVELRCDPISGHTALYWYRQSLGQGPEFLIYFQGTGAADDSGLPNDRFFAVRPEGSVSTLKIQRTERGDSAVYLCASGRTGYTFGSGTRLTVV.

The chain carries TRBV6-1 and TRBJ1-5, with D hard to call. V was pared by 5 bases and J by 5 bases, with 13 bases between. The germline V gene has CDR1 MNHNS and CDR2 SASEGT. The CDR3 is made up of 14 amino acids. The CDR3 reads CASSIEDEDQPQHF. The CDR3 nucleotides are TGTGCCAGCAGTATAGAGGACGAGGATCAGCCCCAGCATTTT.

The chain couples TRBV18 to TRBJ2-3, with D perhaps matching TRBD1 (5 bases). Trimming left V 3 bases short and J 3 bases short, with 13 bases between. This CDR3 spans 15 amino acids. The germline V gene has CDR1 KGHSH and CDR2 LQKENI. CDR3 nucleotides: TGTGCCAGCTCACCCAGTGCAGGGCGAACAGATACGCAGTATTTT. Its translation: CASSPSAGRTDTQYF.

The table lists this clone with a few counts. The chain is built from TRBV13 and TRBJ2-3; D possibly matches TRBD1 or TRBD2 (6 bases each). The CDR3 has 16 residues. The V end lost 4 bases, the J end lost 4 bases, and 18 bases lay between the germline ends. Germline V lookup: CDR1 PRHDT, CDR2 FYEKMQ (reference sequence). CDR3 sequence (DNA): TGTGCCAGCAGCTGGGGGTCTCCAGGGGAGGCAGATACGCAGTATTTT. Protein sequence: CASSWGSPGEADTQYF.

The chain joins TRBV27 to TRBJ2-5; D is undetermined. Trimming shortened V by 5 bases and J by 5 bases, and 18 bases separated the two germline ends. CDR1 and CDR2 from the germline V gene are MNHEY and SMNVEV (reference sequence). The CDR3 is 15 residues long. The CDR3 loop reads CASSPNLSPRETQYF. The CDR3 nucleotides read TGTGCCAGCAGTCCCAATCTTTCCCCGAGGGAGACCCAGTACTTC.

The chain links TRBV21-1 to TRBJ2-3; the D call of TRBD1 is as the table states it, not checked on the DNA. TRBV21-1 is an annotated pseudogene. The CDR3 contains 19 residues. Written as DNA, the CDR3 is TGTGCCAGCAGCAAAGCGCTTTCGGTACCGGGACAGGGGCCAGATACGCAGTATTTT. Translating it yields CASSKALSVPGQGPDTQYF.

The chain recombines TRBV5-4 with TRBJ2-5; 9 bases fit TRBD1. The ends lost 9 bases at V and 3 bases at J; junction bases unmatched: 12. Germline lookup yields CDR1 SGHNT and CDR2 YYREEE (reference sequence). The CDR3 extends over 15 amino acids. The chain's CDR3 is CATGGSGQGKETQYF. The CDR3 coding sequence is TGTGCCACCGGAGGTTCGGGACAGGGTAAAGAGACCCAGTACTTC.

V and J are TRBV27 and TRBJ1-6, with D tentatively TRBD1 (5 bases). CDR1 and CDR2 (germline): MNHEY, SMNVEV (reference sequence). V dropped 4 bases and J dropped 8 bases, with 15 bases sitting between them. This CDR3 contains 15 residues. CDR3 sequence reads: CASSSRAGGDSPLHF. CDR3 nucleotides: TGTGCCAGCAGTTCCCGCGCGGGGGGGGATTCACCCCTCCACTTT.

The chain uses TRBV6-4 and TRBJ2-3; D tentatively fits TRBD1 or TRBD2 (5 bases each). The CDR3 runs to 13 residues. The germline V and J ends were trimmed by 4 bases and 5 bases, with 10 bases remaining between them. Per germline, CDR1 MRHNA and CDR2 SNTAGT. The CDR3 loop reads CASSGGDGDTQYF. CDR3 in DNA: TGTGCCAGCAGTGGTGGGGACGGAGATACGCAGTATTTT.

The CDR3 nucleotides are TGTGCCAGCAGCCCAGGGGTCGGACAGGGGACCGGGGAGCTGTTTTTT. This encodes CASSPGVGQGTGELFF. V usage is TRBV7-2 and J usage is TRBJ2-2; 9 bases agree with TRBD1. The junction had 9 bases not matched to a gene; V was cut back by 5 bases and J by 5 bases. The CDR3 has 16 residues. Germline values: CDR1 SGHTA, CDR2 FQGNSA. The variable domain in full, completed from reference TRBV7-2 and TRBJ2-2, reads GAGVSQSPSNKVTEKGKDVELRCDPISGHTALYWYRQSLGQGLEFLIYFQGNSAPDKSGLPSDRFSAERTGGSVSTLTIQRTQQEDSAVYLCASSPGVGQGTGELFFGEGSRLTVL.

The chain employs TRBV5-5 and TRBJ1-1; 8 nucleotides match TRBD1. Germline V gene sequence: CDR1 SGHKS, CDR2 YYEKEE (reference sequence). This CDR3 has 16 amino acids. With 0 bases clipped from V and 1 base from J, the junction kept 5 bases outside the gene matches. Here the CDR3 DNA reads TGTGCCAGCAGCTTGGCCCCGACAGGGGAGAACACTGAAGCTTTCTTT. This codes for CASSLAPTGENTEAFF.